This T cell receptor beta chain was recorded in a study of T cell responses to AZD1222 COVID-19 vaccine. General study points: The reported proportion of spike-specific TCRs targeting unmutated variant regions was nearly half.

Notes on this clone: What it binds is not known.

V lost 2 bases and J lost 4; bases outside the gene matches: 9. CDR3 size: 17 residues. Germline V CDR1 and CDR2: LGHNA, YNFKEQ. The method was immunoSEQ multiplex PCR; TCRdb's version includes in-frame clones alone and lacks a portion of them. The sample lists about 180,000 clones; around 90% were seen once. The source was peripheral blood, collected on day 0 of AZD1222 vaccination. This receptor was identified in an adult in good health. The rearrangement uses TRBV4-2 and TRBJ2-3; 10 bases are a match to TRBD2. The CDR3 is CASSQSGTSGMSDTQYF. The CDR3 DNA reads TGTGCCAGCAGCCAATCAGGAACTAGCGGGATGTCAGATACGCAGTATTTT.